Presented here are 8 T cell receptor beta chains from one specimen sequenced in a study of T cells after yellow fever vaccination. Each CDR3 protein is one row after TCRdb ran MiXCR on the 5' RACE reads. Of about 180,000 distinct CDR3 sequences detected, 5.5% to 8% appear once; the ten largest clones hold 2.9%. The source material was CD4+ T cells sorted from PBMCs, sampled on the day of the first yellow fever vaccination. Every receptor here comes from a man between 18 and 35 years old who received the YFV17D yellow fever vaccine.

The sample holds many counts of this clonotype. The chain couples TRBV5-1 to TRBJ2-5; a weak D match, TRBD2 (6 bases). The length of the CDR3 is 15 residues. Trimming removed 3 bases at V and 4 bases at J, with 16 bases between. The germline gives CDR1 SGHRS, CDR2 YFSETQ. CDR3 nucleotides: TGCGCCAGCAGCTCGGGGGACGACTCTGGAGAGACCCAGTACTTC. Residues: CASSSGDDSGETQYF.

Many counts were recorded for this clonotype. The chain employs TRBV5-1 and TRBJ2-7, with unresolved D. Trimming removed 6 bases at V and 1 base at J, with 14 bases between. The CDR3 totals 14 residues. Germline V gives CDR1 SGHRS, CDR2 YFSETQ. Here the CDR3 DNA reads TGCGCCAGCAACCTCGGTGGGGTATCCTACGAGCAGTACTTC. Amino acids: CASNLGGVSYEQYF.

This clonotype was seen only a few times. The chain carries TRBV5-1 and TRBJ1-1; D perhaps matches TRBD1 (5 bases). This CDR3 is built from 14 residues. The V end was cut by 3 bases, the J end by 6 bases, with 15 bases between. Germline V gives CDR1 SGHRS, CDR2 YFSETQ. The CDR3 DNA sequence: TGCGCCAGCAGCTCACAGGCCCAAAGGGCTGAAGCTTTCTTT. Translation gives CASSSQAQRAEAFF. Filled out from reference TRBV5-1 and TRBJ1-1, the complete variable domain reads KAGVTQTPRYLIKTRGQQVTLSCSPISGHRSVSWYQQTPGQGLQFLFEYFSETQRNKGNFPGRFSGRQFSNSRSEMNVSTLELGDSALYLCASSSQAQRAEAFFGQGTRLTVV.

This clonotype occurred a few times. The chain uses TRBV5-1 and TRBJ1-1; D uncertain. Germline assignment: CDR1 SGHRS and CDR2 YFSETQ. Between the trimmed V and J ends, which lost 0 bases and 1 base, there was a span of 16 bases. This CDR3 has 17 residues. The CDR3, as DNA: TGCGCCAGCAGCTTGGAGGGCGTGGGCGGTTCGAACACTGAAGCTTTCTTT. It is translated as CASSLEGVGGSNTEAFF.

This clonotype has ten or more counts. The chain couples TRBV20-1 to TRBJ2-4; a possible D gene is TRBD1 (6 bases). Germline V CDR1 and CDR2: DFQATT, SNEGSKA (reference sequence). CDR3 length: 14 amino acids. Trimming stripped 1 base from V and 8 bases from J, with 15 bases between. For the CDR3, the DNA is TGCAGTGCTAGAGTCCCAGGGGTTAGAGACATTCAGTACTTC. Its protein product is CSARVPGVRDIQYF.

This clonotype was found many times. V and J are TRBV29-1 and TRBJ2-3, with D perhaps matching TRBD1 (8 bases). This CDR3 is 14 amino acids long. Between the trimmed V and J ends, which lost 6 bases and 7 bases, there was a span of 20 bases. Germline loops: CDR1 SQVTM, CDR2 ANQGSEA. Here the CDR3 DNA reads TGCAGCGTGGACAGGGAGGGTCGGGCATATACGCAGTATTTT. Its translation is CSVDREGRAYTQYF.

This clonotype is categorized as medium-sized. The gene calls are TRBV7-2 and TRBJ2-5; 7 nucleotides agree with TRBD2. The CDR3 is made up of 15 amino acids. CDR1 is SGHTA, CDR2 FQGNSA, per germline. V lost 5 bases to trimming and J lost 4 bases; unmatched junction nucleotides: 10. The CDR3 DNA follows: TGTGCCAGCAGCCCGGGGGGAGTATCGGGAGAGACCCAGTACTTC. Amino acids: CASSPGGVSGETQYF.

At least ten counts were recorded for this clonotype. This sequence joins TRBV7-2 and TRBJ1-1; D gene unclear. V dropped 4 bases and J dropped 4 bases, with 7 bases sitting between them. Germline-derived CDR1 and CDR2 are SGHTA and FQGNSA. CDR3 length: 12 residues. The CDR3 is CASSSAVTEAFF. CDR3 DNA: TGTGCCAGCAGCTCTGCCGTCACTGAAGCTTTCTTT. The whole variable domain, filled in from reference TRBV7-2 and TRBJ1-1, reads GAGVSQSPSNKVTEKGKDVELRCDPISGHTALYWYRQSLGQGLEFLIYFQGNSAPDKSGLPSDRFSAERTGGSVSTLTIQRTQQEDSAVYLCASSSAVTEAFFGQGTRLTVV.